The 26 T cell receptor beta chains given below trace back to one sample, sequenced in a study of T cell changes during pregnancy in multiple sclerosis. The repertoire was sequenced with immunoSEQ multiplex PCR; TCRdb's copy has only in-frame clones and lacks some. The table has some 100,000 clones, approximately 92% seen once. Source: peripheral blood, taken in the second trimester of pregnancy. The source is a female donor with multiple sclerosis, enrolled in a pregnancy study.

The chain links TRBV7-7 to TRBJ1-3; 8 bases line up with TRBD1. The CDR3 spans 13 residues. Germline CDR1 and CDR2: SSHAT and FNYEAQ (reference sequence). J gave up 6 bases and V 5 bases, and 3 bases lay outside the gene matches. CDR3 sequence reads: CASSQGAPNTIYF. The CDR3 DNA sequence: TGTGCCAGCAGCCAGGGGGCCCCAAACACCATATATTTT.

The gene calls are TRBV28 and TRBJ2-2; D may be TRBD2 (6 bases). Trimming removed 6 bases from V and 1 base from J, with 15 bases in between. CDR3 length equals 16 residues. Germline V gene sequence: CDR1 MDHEN, CDR2 SYDVKM. In DNA, the CDR3 is TGTGCCAGCAGGTCCGGGAGCGTGGGGAACACCGGGGAGCTGTTTTTT. This encodes CASRSGSVGNTGELFF.

This chain joins TRBV10-3 and TRBJ2-5; D might be TRBD1 (6 bases). Germline assignment: CDR1 ENHRY and CDR2 SYGVKD. The length of the CDR3 is 20 residues. Trimming removed 3 bases from V and 5 bases from J, with 31 bases in between. The CDR3 bases are TGTGCCATCAGTGAACCCATAGGGCCTCGAGGGGGTAGAGGAGAGGAGACCCAGTACTTC. Amino acid sequence: CAISEPIGPRGGRGEETQYF.

The V and J genes are TRBV19 and TRBJ1-1; D gene ambiguous. Deletions cut 2 bases from V and 9 bases from J, with 7 bases between. This CDR3 has 11 residues. The V gene's germline CDR1 is LNHDA and CDR2 SQIVND (reference sequence). The CDR3 DNA reads as TGTGCCAGTAGTATACAACTTAAAGCTTTCTTT. Translation gives CASSIQLKAFF.

The chain links TRBV10-2 to TRBJ2-2, with 9 bases lining up with TRBD2. With 0 bases clipped from V and 2 bases from J, the junction kept 4 bases outside the gene matches. Per the germline V gene, CDR1 is WSHSY and CDR2 is SAAADI. This CDR3 has 17 amino acids. CDR3 protein: CASSESGAGGNTGELFF. In DNA, the CDR3 is TGCGCCAGCAGTGAGTCGGGAGCGGGGGGAAACACCGGGGAGCTGTTTTTT.

The gene calls are TRBV6-1 and TRBJ2-7; 7 positions agree with TRBD2. V lost 3 bases, J lost 0 bases, and 5 bases stayed unmatched. The CDR3 totals 15 residues. CDR1 and CDR2 from the germline V gene are MNHNS and SASEGT. The CDR3 here is CASSDLAGNSYEQYF. For the CDR3, the DNA is TGTGCCAGCAGTGATTTAGCGGGTAACTCCTACGAGCAGTACTTC.

This sequence joins TRBV6-5 and TRBJ1-2, with a possible D match to TRBD1 (5 bases). CDR3 size: 13 residues. Germline CDR1 reads MNHEY; CDR2 reads SVGAGI. Trimming removed 6 bases at V and 4 bases at J, with 12 bases between. This CDR3 is CASRETGLYGYTF. CDR3 coding DNA: TGTGCCAGCAGAGAAACAGGCCTCTATGGCTACACCTTC.

V usage is TRBV5-4 and J usage is TRBJ1-2; 7 positions agree with TRBD1. This CDR3 spans 15 amino acids. V gave up 4 bases and J gave up 3 bases; unmatched junction bases: 9. Germline values: CDR1 SGHNT, CDR2 YYREEE (reference sequence). DNA for the CDR3: TGTGCCAGCAGCCTCGGGGACAGTGGGGACTATGGCTACACCTTC. This gives the protein CASSLGDSGDYGYTF.

This chain joins TRBV11-2 and TRBJ2-2; 8 positions match TRBD2. The V gene end was trimmed by 8 bases and the J gene end by 3 bases; junction bases not matched to a gene: 8. Germline V gene lookup returns CDR1 SGHAT and CDR2 FQNNGV. CDR3 size: 15 residues. CDR3 DNA sequence: TGTGCCAGCGGGCGATTCGGGGGGGACACCGGGGAGCTGTTTTTT. Translated, it gives CASGRFGGDTGELFF.

The chain couples TRBV7-2 to TRBJ2-2, with no clear D. V was clipped by 5 bases and J by 0 bases, with 10 bases between them. CDR3 length: 15 residues. Germline lookup yields CDR1 SGHTA and CDR2 FQGNSA. CDR3 in DNA: TGTGCCAGCAGCATCAGCGCTTCGAACACCGGGGAGCTGTTTTTT. This encodes CASSISASNTGELFF.

The rearrangement uses TRBV29-1 and TRBJ2-3; D call uncertain. This CDR3 contains 12 residues. Per germline, CDR1 SQVTM and CDR2 ANQGSEA. With 6 bases removed from V and 5 bases from J, the gap between germline ends came to 12 bases. The CDR3 DNA reads TGCAGCGTAAGAGACCCGGGAGATACGCAGTATTTT. Translated, it gives CSVRDPGDTQYF.

This chain uses TRBV19 with TRBJ1-1, with 11 bases lining up with TRBD1. The V gene's germline CDR1 is LNHDA and CDR2 SQIVND (reference sequence). The CDR3 is 14 amino acids. The ends lost 8 bases at V and 5 bases at J; junction bases unmatched: 7. This chain's CDR3 is CASWTGGARTEAFF. CDR3 coding DNA: TGTGCCAGTTGGACAGGGGGCGCAAGGACTGAAGCTTTCTTT.

This clone was seen just once. The rearrangement uses TRBV11-2 and TRBJ2-3; D is perhaps TRBD2 (5 bases). With 0 bases removed from V and 5 bases from J, the gap between germline ends came to 12 bases. The V gene's germline CDR1 is SGHAT and CDR2 FQNNGV. The CDR3 runs to 15 residues. As DNA, the CDR3 is TGTGCCAGCAGCTTAGATCTAATTGGAGGAGATACGCAGTATTTT. Its protein is CASSLDLIGGDTQYF.

J is TRBJ2-1 and V is TRBV14, with D perhaps matching TRBD1 (5 bases). V lost 4 bases to trimming and J lost 8 bases, with 15 bases between them. Germline V gene lookup returns CDR1 SGHDN and CDR2 FVKESK. The CDR3 consists of 14 residues. The CDR3 loop reads CASSRARVHDEQFF. CDR3 nucleotide sequence: TGTGCCAGCAGCCGAGCCAGGGTGCACGATGAGCAGTTCTTC. The full variable domain, completed using reference TRBV14 and TRBJ2-1, is EAGVTQFPSHSVIEKGQTVTLRCDPISGHDNLYWYRRVMGKEIKFLLHFVKESKQDESGMPNNRFLAERTGGTYSTLKVQPAELEDSGVYFCASSRARVHDEQFFGPGTRLTVL.

The rearrangement joins TRBV5-8 to TRBJ1-2, with 7 bases matching TRBD1. Germline V gene lookup returns CDR1 SGHTS and CDR2 YDEGEE. The J segment lost 2 bases and the V segment lost 4 bases, leaving 5 bases of the junction unmatched. The length of the CDR3 is 14 residues. CDR3 nucleotide sequence: TGTGCCAGCAGCCGGACGGGACAGAACTATGGCTACACCTTC. This gives the protein CASSRTGQNYGYTF.

J is TRBJ1-2 and V is TRBV13, with D maybe TRBD1 (6 bases). V lost 4 bases, J lost 1 base, and 7 bases lay in between. The CDR3 covers 13 residues. CDR1 and CDR2 from the germline V gene are PRHDT and FYEKMQ (reference sequence). The CDR3 region is CASSSRGNYGYTF. CDR3 DNA: TGTGCCAGCAGCTCCAGGGGTAACTATGGCTACACCTTC.

This chain uses TRBV28 with TRBJ2-7, with 9 nucleotides matching TRBD2. V trimming: 2 bases; J trimming: 5 bases; junction bases outside the gene matches: 4. The CDR3 is 14 residues long. From germline, CDR1 is MDHEN and CDR2 SYDVKM. The CDR3 region has the DNA TGTGCCAGCAGTTTAAGGCGGGAGGGGCACGAGCAGTACTTC. Translation gives CASSLRREGHEQYF.

The chain employs TRBV5-6 and TRBJ1-2, with D uncertain. Germline lookup yields CDR1 SGHDT and CDR2 YYEEEE. V dropped 5 bases and J dropped 4 bases, with 6 bases sitting between them. This CDR3 has 11 amino acids. The CDR3 DNA reads TGTGCCAGCAGGGCCCCCTATGGCTACACCTTC. Protein product: CASRAPYGYTF.

The chain links TRBV6-4 to TRBJ2-3, with 10 bases aligning to TRBD1. The length of the CDR3 is 17 residues. Losses at the gene ends were 6 bases for V and 2 bases for J; bases not matched to a gene: 11. The germline CDR1 and CDR2 sequences are MRHNA and SNTAGT. The CDR3 nucleotides are TGTGCCAGCAGCACGCAGCCGGGACAGGGGCCCACAGATACGCAGTATTTT. Translation: CASSTQPGQGPTDTQYF.

V and J are TRBV19 and TRBJ2-1, with 9 bases matching TRBD2. Trimming at V came to 5 bases and at J to 10 bases, leaving 15 bases not matched to a gene. CDR3 length: 16 amino acids. Germline assignment: CDR1 LNHDA and CDR2 SQIVND (reference sequence). The CDR3 DNA is TGTGCCAGTAGTCCAATAGCGGGAGCCCTGGGGAGCGAGCAGTTCTTC. As protein: CASSPIAGALGSEQFF.

This rearrangement joins TRBV18 to TRBJ2-7; D might be TRBD1 (6 bases). Germline V gives CDR1 KGHSH, CDR2 LQKENI. Trimming left V 3 bases short and J 5 bases short, with 11 bases between. This CDR3 has 13 amino acids. The CDR3 nucleotides read TGTGCCAGCTCACCCCCGGGACAAGACGAGCAGTACTTC. Encoded protein: CASSPPGQDEQYF.

The V and J genes are TRBV27 and TRBJ2-5, with 8 bases lining up with TRBD2. Losses at the gene ends were 3 bases for V and 5 bases for J; bases not matched to a gene: 11. The germline CDR1 and CDR2 sequences are MNHEY and SMNVEV (reference sequence). The CDR3 has 16 amino acids. CDR3 nucleotide sequence: TGTGCCAGCAGTTTTAACCAACGGGGGGGCTGGGAGACCCAGTACTTC. Protein: CASSFNQRGGWETQYF.

In its sample, this clone was seen once. V usage is TRBV6-1 and J usage is TRBJ2-1; 7 bases map to TRBD1. This CDR3 has 14 residues. Germline assignment: CDR1 MNHNS and CDR2 SASEGT. V shed 1 base and J 6 bases; nucleotides not matched to a gene: 3. The CDR3 region has the DNA TGTGCCAGCAGTGAAGGCAACAGGGGCAATGAGCAGTTCTTC. The encoded protein is CASSEGNRGNEQFF.

The J gene is TRBJ1-1, the V gene TRBV27, with 9 bases fitting TRBD1. Per the germline V gene, CDR1 is MNHEY and CDR2 is SMNVEV (reference sequence). Unmatched junction bases numbered 12, after V lost 9 bases and J lost 1 base. The CDR3 has 16 amino acids. The CDR3 loop is CASRRLVDRGNTEAFF. The DNA of the CDR3 is TGTGCCAGTCGGCGGTTAGTGGACAGGGGGAACACTGAAGCTTTCTTT.

V usage is TRBV29-1 and J usage is TRBJ1-2, with TRBD1 as a possible D gene (5 bases). The CDR3 consists of 11 residues. Trimming cost V 6 bases and J 5 bases, with 10 bases left between them. Germline values: CDR1 SQVTM, CDR2 ANQGSEA. As DNA, the CDR3 is TGCAGCGTCGGGGGATATTATGGCTACACCTTC. This gives the protein CSVGGYYGYTF.

This rearrangement joins TRBV29-1 to TRBJ2-1; maybe TRBD1 (5 bases). The CDR3 loop spans 16 amino acids. Trimming left V 6 bases short and J 0 bases short, with 18 bases between. Germline V gene lookup returns CDR1 SQVTM and CDR2 ANQGSEA. The CDR3 coding sequence is TGCAGCGTCCGAAGGGGTACCGAGAGCTCCTACAATGAGCAGTTCTTC. Amino acids: CSVRRGTESSYNEQFF.